The rows below give T cell receptor beta chains drawn from one sample of a study of cytomegalovirus exposure and HLA in healthy donors. Clones were read by immunoSEQ multiplex PCR, and TCRdb kept only the in-frame ones, dropping some. The table lists 170,000 or so clones, 65% to 85% of them singletons. Input material: PBMCs. These receptors were collected from a woman under 30 in good health and CMV-seropositive. CDR3s include the opening cysteine and the closing phenylalanine or tryptophan. D genes are given only for firm matches. Size is stated for part of the rows, as once, few or many counts, or as a class when the clone is expanded.

>16|-|TRBJ2-7|TRBD1|TRBV7-8
TGTGCCAGCAGCCCGTCATCCGGGACAGGGGCGAGGGAGCAGTACTTC
CASSPSSGTGAREQYF
>17|-|TRBJ2-1|TRBD2|TRBV27
TGTGCCAGCACCGAGGGAATTGGCGGGGGATATTACAATGAGCAGTTCTTC
CASTEGIGGGYYNEQFF
>14|-|TRBJ1-5|-|TRBV18
TGTGCCAGCTCACCAGGGACATCTGATCAGCCCCAGCATTTT
CASSPGTSDQPQHF
>19|-|TRBJ2-1|-|TRBV21-1
TGTGCCAGCAGCAAGATCTGGGAACGGACAGAGAGCTCCTACAATGAGCAGTTCTTC
CASSKIWERTESSYNEQFF
>10|-|TRBJ2-3|-|TRBV27
TGTGCCAGCAGTTCGGGTACGCAGTATTTT
CASSSGTQYF
>17|-|TRBJ2-3|TRBD2|TRBV13
TGTGCCAGCAGCCCAGATAGCGGGGGGACCCTCACAGATACGCAGTATTTT
CASSPDSGGTLTDTQYF
>11|-|TRBJ1-1|-|TRBV6-5
TGTGCCAGCAGAACAAACACTGAAGCTTTCTTT
CASRTNTEAFF
>16|-|TRBJ2-5|-|TRBV4-2
TGTGCCAGCAGCCAAGATTTAGGGGCGGGGCAAGAGACCCAGTACTTC
CASSQDLGAGQETQYF
>13|few|TRBJ1-1|-|TRBV5-1
TGCGCCAGCAGCTTGGAGTACAGAACTGAAGCTTTCTTT
CASSLEYRTEAFF
>14|-|TRBJ2-7|TRBD1|TRBV5-1
TGCGCCAGCAGCGTGGCCGGACAGGGGGAAGAGCAGTACTTC
CASSVAGQGEEQYF
>16|few|TRBJ1-4|-|TRBV5-1
TGCGCCAGCAGCTTGGGTACGCTTCGGACTAATGAAAAACTGTTTTTT
CASSLGTLRTNEKLFF